Following are 19 T cell receptor beta chains from one sample sequenced in a study of T cells in tumors after PD-1 blockade. TCRdb keeps only in-frame clones here, not all; method: immunoSEQ multiplex PCR. The top ten clones hold 15% to 20% of a sample with roughly 50,000 clones, about four fifths of them seen once. Sequencing was performed on PBMCs, taken before anti-PD-1 treatment. These receptors came from a human donor with basal cell carcinoma.

The V gene is TRBV19, the J gene TRBJ2-2; D not certain. CDR1 LNHDA and CDR2 SQIVND come from the germline V gene (reference sequence). Trimming pared 3 bases from V and 7 bases from J, leaving 6 bases between. CDR3 length: 12 residues. For the CDR3, the DNA is TGTGCCAGTAGTATCCCAATCGGGGAGCTGTTTTTT. Translating gives CASSIPIGELFF.

The rearrangement links TRBV29-1 to TRBJ1-1; D may be TRBD1 (5 bases). CDR3 length: 16 amino acids. V was pared by 2 bases and J by 1 base, with 17 bases between. Per germline, CDR1 SQVTM and CDR2 ANQGSEA. CDR3 loop: CSVEPGTRAPNTEAFF. The CDR3 DNA reads TGCAGCGTTGAACCGGGGACCCGGGCTCCGAACACTGAAGCTTTCTTT.

V is TRBV15 and J is TRBJ2-5; TRBD2 agrees at 9 bases. The germline V gene encodes CDR1 LNHNV and CDR2 YYDKDF (reference sequence). CDR3 length: 15 residues. V was clipped by 2 bases and J by 5 bases; unmatched bases: 6. The CDR3 region is CATSRSYSGSETQYF. In DNA form, the CDR3 reads TGTGCCACCAGCAGATCCTATAGCGGGAGCGAGACCCAGTACTTC.

The chain uses TRBV10-3 and TRBJ1-5; perhaps TRBD1 as D (6 bases). The V and J ends lost 6 bases and 6 bases respectively, with 15 bases between them. The CDR3 consists of 14 residues. The germline gives CDR1 ENHRY, CDR2 SYGVKD. The CDR3 reads CAIRGDRGGQPQHF. CDR3 DNA sequence: TGTGCCATCAGGGGGGACCGAGGGGGTCAGCCCCAGCATTTT.

V gene TRBV9 combines with J gene TRBJ2-1, with D uncertain. Germline assignment: CDR1 SGDLS and CDR2 YYNGEE. Trimming removed 0 bases from V and 0 bases from J, with 13 bases in between. The CDR3 contains 17 residues. CDR3 sequence: CASSVGMSLSSYNEQFF. The CDR3 coding sequence is TGTGCCAGCAGCGTAGGAATGAGCCTTAGCTCCTACAATGAGCAGTTCTTC.

This rearrangement joins TRBV19 to TRBJ1-3; the D gene is possibly TRBD1 (5 bases). Trimming shortened V by 6 bases and J by 0 bases, and 12 bases separated the two germline ends. CDR1 is LNHDA, CDR2 SQIVND, per germline (reference sequence). This CDR3 has 15 residues. The CDR3 loop is CASSGRGDSGNTIYF. CDR3 nucleotide sequence: TGTGCCAGTAGCGGTAGGGGTGACTCTGGAAACACCATATATTTT.

This chain links TRBV7-9 with TRBJ2-1; 7 positions match TRBD2. With 2 bases clipped from V and 6 bases from J, the junction kept 4 bases outside the gene matches. CDR1 and CDR2 (germline): SEHNR, FQNEAQ (reference sequence). CDR3 length: 14 residues. The CDR3 is CASSLKGTTNEQFF. In nucleotides, the CDR3 is TGTGCCAGCAGCTTAAAAGGGACTACCAATGAGCAGTTCTTC. Full variable domain (missing parts from reference TRBV7-9 and TRBJ2-1): DTGVSQNPRHKITKRGQNVTFRCDPISEHNRLYWYRQTLGQGPEFLTYFQNEAQLEKSRLLSDRFSAERPKGSFSTLEIQRTEQGDSAMYLCASSLKGTTNEQFFGPGTRLTVL.

This clone came up once. The chain links TRBV12-3 or TRBV12-4 to TRBJ2-1, with D unclear. The V end was cut by 3 bases, the J end by 6 bases, with 9 bases between. CDR3 length: 13 amino acids. The CDR3 reads CASSFLQINEQFF. In DNA form, the CDR3 reads TGTGCCAGCAGTTTCCTACAGATCAATGAGCAGTTCTTC.

The chain is built from TRBV28 and TRBJ1-6; 12 bases agree with TRBD1. The CDR3 sequence is 16 residues long. After removal of 5 bases from V and 9 bases from J, the junction contained 8 bases not matched to a gene. Germline CDR1 is MDHEN and CDR2 is SYDVKM. The chain's CDR3 is CASSAGPGQGASPLHF. The CDR3 coding sequence is TGTGCCAGCAGTGCCGGCCCGGGACAGGGGGCTTCACCCCTCCACTTT.

In this sample, this clone turned up once. The rearrangement joins TRBV9 to TRBJ2-7; D tentatively reads TRBD1 or TRBD2 (6 bases each). The CDR3 is made up of 14 amino acids. CDR1 and CDR2 from the germline V gene are SGDLS and YYNGEE. Trimming removed 2 bases from V and 2 bases from J, with 11 bases in between. CDR3 sequence reads: CASSVRGTPYEQYF. CDR3 in DNA: TGTGCCAGCAGCGTTAGGGGGACTCCCTACGAGCAGTACTTC. The full variable domain, completed using reference TRBV9 and TRBJ2-7, is DSGVTQTPKHLITATGQRVTLRCSPRSGDLSVYWYQQSLDQGLQFLIQYYNGEERAKGNILERFSAQQFPDLHSELNLSSLELGDSALYFCASSVRGTPYEQYFGPGTRLTVT.

The chain has TRBV24-1 and TRBJ2-2, with D perhaps TRBD1 (5 bases). V lost 4 bases to trimming and J lost 4 bases, with 9 bases between them. Germline values: CDR1 KGHDR, CDR2 SFDVKD. The length of the CDR3 is 14 residues. DNA of the CDR3: TGTGCCACCAGTGACCGGACACCCACCGGGGAGCTGTTTTTT. Protein sequence: CATSDRTPTGELFF.

This clone appeared a few times. V is TRBV10-1 and J is TRBJ2-1, with D uncertain. With 2 bases removed from V and 5 bases from J, the gap between germline ends came to 7 bases. Germline V gene data show CDR1 as WNHNN and CDR2 as SYGVQD (reference sequence). CDR3 length: 13 amino acids. As DNA, the CDR3 is TGCGCCAGCAGTGAGCTTACTAACAATGAGCAGTTCTTC. Translated, it gives CASSELTNNEQFF.

This chain joins TRBV28 and TRBJ1-5; no firm D call. Germline V lookup: CDR1 MDHEN, CDR2 SYDVKM. Trimming took off 5 bases at V and 2 bases at J, with 13 bases between the two ends. CDR3 length equals 15 residues. The CDR3 DNA reads as TGTGCCAGCAGTAGGTTAGCATCCCGCAATCAGCCCCAGCATTTT. It yields the protein CASSRLASRNQPQHF.

The chain recombines TRBV6-1 with TRBJ2-5; TRBD2 agrees at 8 bases. Per the germline V gene, CDR1 is MNHNS and CDR2 is SASEGT. This CDR3 comprises 16 residues. Losses at the gene ends were 1 base for V and 2 bases for J; bases not matched to a gene: 6. CDR3 loop: CASSEGIAGRQETQYF. DNA for the CDR3: TGTGCCAGCAGTGAAGGTATAGCGGGGAGGCAAGAGACCCAGTACTTC.

The rearrangement links TRBV3-1 (or the pseudogene TRBV3-2) to TRBJ1-1; D is perhaps TRBD1 (5 bases). The germline V and J ends were trimmed by 2 bases and 1 base, with 8 bases remaining between them. Per germline, CDR1 LGHDT and CDR2 YNNKEL (reference sequence). The CDR3 consists of 14 residues. The CDR3 nucleotides read TGTGCCAGCAGCCAAATGACAGCGAACACTGAAGCTTTCTTT. Residues: CASSQMTANTEAFF.

The chain recombines TRBV5-8 with TRBJ1-4; D remains unclear. From germline, CDR1 is SGHTS and CDR2 YDEGEE. V lost 6 bases and J 0 bases, leaving 15 bases between the germline ends. The CDR3 length is 16 residues. The CDR3, as DNA: TGTGCCAGCATCTCTCGGCGAGACGCAACTAATGAAAAACTGTTTTTT. Translation: CASISRRDATNEKLFF.

The chain has TRBV5-4 and TRBJ2-3; TRBD2 matches 8 bases. Trimming at V came to 1 base and at J to 4 bases, leaving 5 bases not matched to a gene. The CDR3 contains 15 residues. Germline lookup yields CDR1 SGHNT and CDR2 YYREEE (reference sequence). The CDR3 DNA sequence: TGTGCCAGCAGCTTGATCCTAGCGGGCTCAGATACGCAGTATTTT. It is translated as CASSLILAGSDTQYF.

This rearrangement joins TRBV12-5 to TRBJ2-1; TRBD1 matches 8 bases. CDR3 length equals 14 residues. Germline V gives CDR1 LGHNT, CDR2 FRNRAP. With 1 base clipped from V and 8 bases from J, the junction kept 4 bases outside the gene matches. The CDR3 DNA sequence: TGTGCTAGTGGTTTGGGGACAGGGTCGGATGAGCAGTTCTTC. Translation: CASGLGTGSDEQFF.

This rearrangement joins TRBV2 to TRBJ2-7; D not certain. The CDR3 is 15 amino acids. The V end was cut by 7 bases, the J end by 3 bases, with 19 bases between. The germline V gene encodes CDR1 SNHLY and CDR2 FYNNEI. This CDR3 reads CASKDAYPIDYEQYF. CDR3 nucleotide sequence: TGTGCCAGCAAGGACGCTTACCCGATCGACTACGAGCAGTACTTC.